The TCR beta chain described here comes from a study of CXCR3-negative and CXCR3-positive naive CD8 T cells. Overall study context: Approximately 140 million TRB reads were obtained in total, which works out to about 1.5 +/- 0.3 million per library. Overall study findings and caveats: Memory CD8+ cells showed much lower diversity, while both naive subsets were comparably high. TRBV-TRBJ usage was similar across naive CXCR3 subsets but distinct in memory cells.

CDR1 SGHVS and CDR2 FNYEAQ come from the germline V gene. The CDR3 length is 19 residues. With UMI labels, 5' RACE was used to prepare the TRB cDNA libraries. TCRdb reanalyzed the 5' RACE reads and collapses them to one entry per CDR3 protein, without DNA. This repertoire comprises about 28,000 distinct CDR3 sequences; its ten largest clones make up approximately 10%. Points on this clonotype: Its antigen is unidentified.

Every CD8+ subset sample held 300,000 flow-sorted cells, done in triplicate. This chain connects TRBV7-6 to TRBJ2-5; as DNA is missing, the TRBD2 call by TCRdb cannot be tested. The sample consisted of memory CD8+ T cells from blood. This TCR derives from a human donor in good health. Some clones in this sample may be carry-over from other donors' samples. The chain's CDR3 is CASSLGWSDYWRFQETQYF. The variable domain in full, completed from reference TRBV7-6 and TRBJ2-5, reads GAGVSQSPRYKVTKRGQDVALRCDPISGHVSLYWYRQALGQGPEFLTYFNYEAQQDKSGLPNDRFSAERPEGSISTLTIQRTEQRDSAMYRCASSLGWSDYWRFQETQYFGPGTRLLVL.